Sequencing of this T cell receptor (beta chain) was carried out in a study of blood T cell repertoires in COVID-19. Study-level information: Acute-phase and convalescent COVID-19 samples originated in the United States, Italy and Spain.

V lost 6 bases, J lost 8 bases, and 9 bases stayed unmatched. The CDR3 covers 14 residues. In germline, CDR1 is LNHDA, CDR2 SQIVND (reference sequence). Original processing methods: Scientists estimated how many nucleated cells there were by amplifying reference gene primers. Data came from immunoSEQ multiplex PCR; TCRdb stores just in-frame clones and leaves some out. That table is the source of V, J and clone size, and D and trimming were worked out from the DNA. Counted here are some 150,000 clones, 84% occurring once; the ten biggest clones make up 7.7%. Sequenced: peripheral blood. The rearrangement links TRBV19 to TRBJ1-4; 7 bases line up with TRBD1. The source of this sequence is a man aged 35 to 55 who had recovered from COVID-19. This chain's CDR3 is CASSLGQLSEKLFF. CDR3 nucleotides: TGTGCCAGTAGCTTGGGACAGTTAAGCGAAAAACTGTTTTTT.